The clone carrying this T cell receptor beta chain is medium-sized in the sample. Its antigen is unidentified. An Oncomine TCR Beta short-read assay was used to sequence the DNA from cultured CD4+ T cells. Cultured CD4+ T cells yielded the extracted genomic DNA. TCRdb processed the PCR reads anew with MiXCR; each CDR3 protein has one entry. This table has 10,000 or so distinct CDR3 sequences, about 32% appearing once. The data were obtained in a study of vaccination and CD4 T cells after COVID-19. Across the whole study: Post-COVID samples were collected a median around 100 days following diagnosis, spanning 35 to 161.

The germline V gene encodes CDR1 SNHLY and CDR2 FYNNEI. The CDR3 sequence is 11 residues long. V lost 10 bases and J 4 bases, leaving 10 bases between the germline ends. Treatment reported: approximately nine-day PBMC culture with coronavirus spike peptide pools or control peptides (ViraFEST assay). Pre-COVID-19 pandemic sampling (2011-2018) yielded the unexposed donor's CD4+ T cells. V gene TRBV2 combines with J gene TRBJ1-2; no clear D gene. Sequences were obtained from CD4+ T cells from blood, cultured in vitro. The clonotype comes from a human donor in good health. The CDR3 loop is CATSAGYGYTF. In DNA form, the CDR3 reads TGTGCCACCTCAGCCGGCTATGGCTACACCTTC.